This TCR beta chain is drawn from a study of cytomegalovirus exposure and HLA in healthy donors. Study results and caveats: Rare TCR sequences predominated, though certain public TCRs were found in many donors. An observed cluster of highly shared sequence variants was recorded as a likely sequencing artifact.

This CDR3 has 15 residues. Germline V gene lookup returns CDR1 ENHRY and CDR2 SYGVKD. The V end lost 2 bases, the J end lost 0 bases, and 10 bases lay between the germline ends. PCR primers comprised 60 Vbeta and 13 Jbeta primers. Profiled with immunoSEQ multiplex PCR; TCRdb holds only in-frame clones, not every one. The sample contains more than 200,000 clones, around three quarters of which appear only once. Details on this clone: Its antigen is undetermined.

What was sequenced was PBMCs. The chain has TRBV10-3 and TRBJ1-1; D perhaps matches TRBD1 (6 bases). The sequence derives from a middle-aged man in good health and CMV-seronegative. As DNA, the CDR3 is TGTGCCATCAGTGAGAGGGGGGGCATGAACACTGAAGCTTTCTTT. Translation: CAISERGGMNTEAFF.